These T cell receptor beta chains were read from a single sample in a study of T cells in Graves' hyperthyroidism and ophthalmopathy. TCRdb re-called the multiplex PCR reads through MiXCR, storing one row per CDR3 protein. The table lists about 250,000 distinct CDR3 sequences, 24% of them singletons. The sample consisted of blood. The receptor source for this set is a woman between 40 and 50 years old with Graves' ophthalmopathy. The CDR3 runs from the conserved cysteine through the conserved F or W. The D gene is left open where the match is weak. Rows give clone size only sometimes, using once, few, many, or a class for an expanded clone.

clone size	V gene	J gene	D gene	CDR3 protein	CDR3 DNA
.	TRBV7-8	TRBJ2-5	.	CASAYLPQETQYF	TGTGCCAGCGCTTATCTTCCACAAGAGACCCAGTACTTC
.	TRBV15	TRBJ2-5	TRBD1	CATSRERQGEETQYF	TGTGCCACCAGCAGAGAGCGACAGGGAGAAGAGACCCAGTACTTC
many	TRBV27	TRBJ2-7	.	CATRQGGPYEQYF	TGTGCCACCCGACAGGGAGGGCCCTACGAGCAGTACTTC
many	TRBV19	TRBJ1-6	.	CASSWGNSYNSPLHF	TGTGCCAGTAGTTGGGGCAACTCCTATAATTCACCCCTCCACTTT
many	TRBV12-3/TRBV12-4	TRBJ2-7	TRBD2	CASSSLLAGVAEQYF	TGTGCCAGCAGTTCCTTACTAGCGGGAGTGGCCGAGCAGTACTTC
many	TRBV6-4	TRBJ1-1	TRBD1	CASSDPARDRGGNTEAFF	TGTGCCAGCAGTGACCCCGCCCGGGACAGGGGTGGGAACACTGAAGCTTTCTTT
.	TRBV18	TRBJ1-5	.	CASSLDRTGQPQHF	TGTGCCAGCTCCCTTGACAGGACGGGGCAGCCCCAGCATTTT
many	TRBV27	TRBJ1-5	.	CASSLSGGLNQPQHF	TGTGCCAGCAGTTTATCTGGGGGGTTGAATCAGCCCCAGCATTTT
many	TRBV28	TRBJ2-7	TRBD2	CASSVAGDSDEQYF	TGTGCCAGCAGCGTAGCGGGAGATTCCGACGAGCAGTACTTC
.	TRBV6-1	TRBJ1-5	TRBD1	CASVGQGAGEPQHF	TGTGCCAGTGTCGGACAGGGCGCGGGGGAGCCCCAGCATTTT
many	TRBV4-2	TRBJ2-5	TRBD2	CASSHPTSGDYKETQYF	TGTGCCAGCAGCCACCCGACTAGCGGGGACTATAAAGAGACCCAGTACTTC
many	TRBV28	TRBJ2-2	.	CASSLFSGGSVGELFF	TGTGCCAGCAGTTTATTCTCGGGGGGCTCCGTCGGGGAGCTGTTTTTT
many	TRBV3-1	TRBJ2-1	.	CASSQDRNEQFF	TGTGCCAGCAGCCAAGATCGGAATGAGCAGTTCTTC
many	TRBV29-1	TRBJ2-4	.	CSSVAKNIQYF	TGCAGCTCCGTAGCCAAAAACATTCAGTACTTC
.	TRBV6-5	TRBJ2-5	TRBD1	CASSYSSPRDSQGKTQYF	TGTGCCAGCAGTTACTCTTCACCCCGGGACAGCCAAGGGAAGACCCAGTACTTC
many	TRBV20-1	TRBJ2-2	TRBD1	CSATTGGNTGELFF	TGCAGTGCTACGACAGGGGGCAACACCGGGGAGCTGTTTTTT
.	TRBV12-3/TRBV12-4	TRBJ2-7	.	CASSRVEGGGEQYF	TGTGCCAGCAGCCGGGTGGAGGGCGGAGGCGAGCAGTACTTC
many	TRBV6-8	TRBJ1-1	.	CASTLGKIVNTEAFF	TGTGCCAGCACCCTCGGGAAGATAGTGAACACTGAAGCTTTCTTT
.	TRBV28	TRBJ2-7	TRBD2	CASRELRTRSYEQYF	TGTGCCAGCAGAGAACTTAGGACTAGGTCCTACGAGCAATACTTC
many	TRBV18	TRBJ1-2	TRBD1	CASSPPQGGNYGYTF	TGTGCCAGCTCACCACCTCAGGGGGGAAACTATGGCTACACCTTC
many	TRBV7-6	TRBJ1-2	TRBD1	CASSLRLPGQGDYGYTF	TGTGCCAGCAGCTTAAGACTTCCGGGACAGGGGGACTATGGCTACACCTTC
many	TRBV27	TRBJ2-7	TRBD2	CASNHARTSGKVAVHEQYF	TGTGCCAGCAATCATGCAAGGACTAGCGGGAAAGTCGCCGTACACGAGCAGTACTTC
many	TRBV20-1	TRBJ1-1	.	CSASARLSRNTEAFF	TGCAGTGCCAGCGCCCGGTTAAGCCGAAACACTGAAGCTTTCTTT
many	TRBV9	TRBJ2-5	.	CASSVALSLEETQYF	TGTGCCAGCAGCGTAGCTCTCAGCTTGGAAGAGACCCAGTACTTC